The clone carrying this T cell receptor (beta chain) showed up just once. The data were obtained in a study of blood T cell repertoires in COVID-19. Whole-study context: Sites in the United States, Italy and Spain provided acute and convalescent COVID-19 samples.

V was cut by 3 bases and J by 0 bases, with 14 bases left in between. The CDR3 has 16 residues. From germline, CDR1 is MNHEY and CDR2 SMNVEV (reference sequence). Authors' processing steps: Reference gene primer amplification in the assay estimated nucleated cell counts. Assay: immunoSEQ multiplex PCR; the TCRdb copy retains only in-frame clones and omits some. The V and J calls and clone size come from that table; D and trimming were worked out from the DNA. The sample records 54,000 or so clones, roughly 84% being singletons. What was sequenced was peripheral blood. The V and J genes are TRBV27 and TRBJ1-1; maybe TRBD1 (5 bases). This sequence was found in a man between 45 and 60 years old with active COVID-19. CDR3 residues: CASSFGQGRMNTEAFF. In nucleotides, the CDR3 is TGTGCCAGCAGTTTCGGGCAGGGTAGAATGAACACTGAAGCTTTCTTT.